This paragraph reports one TCR beta chain. In the original processing: Quantification of nucleated cells was approximated via reference gene primer amplification. Clones were sequenced by immunoSEQ multiplex PCR, and TCRdb holds only the in-frame ones, with some missing. V, J and clone size derive from that table, while D and trimming were established from the DNA sequence. The sample lists over 200,000 clones, less than 90% seen once, with 1.5% to 2% in the top ten. The data belong to a study of blood T cell repertoires in COVID-19. Study-level background: Sites across the United States, Italy and Spain contributed samples from acute and convalescent COVID-19. The cDNA or gDNA used as material had been derived from T cells, B-cell-depleted T cells, or PBMCs.

The CDR3 is made up of 14 amino acids. Trimming took 5 bases from V and 2 from J, leaving 11 bases between them. The germline V gene encodes CDR1 MNHEY and CDR2 SMNVEV (reference sequence). The clonotype comes from a man aged 40-49 years with active or convalescent COVID-19. Sequencing was done on a sample of peripheral blood. V usage is TRBV27 and J usage is TRBJ2-3, with D tentatively TRBD1 (6 bases). Written as DNA, the CDR3 is TGTGCCAGCAGTCATCGGACAGCCACAGATACGCAGTATTTT. Its translation: CASSHRTATDTQYF.